This T cell receptor beta chain comes out of a study of neurological immune-mediated disorders. The study's findings and limits: When the repertoires were sorted by phylogenetic grouping, those of 18 of 34 multiple sclerosis patients ended up in one related-CDR3 cluster, a possible signature.

TCRdb re-called the 5' RACE reads with MiXCR, one entry per CDR3 protein. The sample records fewer than 90,000 distinct CDR3 sequences, 5.2% being singletons. Notes on this clonotype: Its antigen remains unidentified. A read error is possible here, since a much larger clone lies one base away.

The CDR3 is 11 residues long. CDR1 is DFQATT, CDR2 SNEGSKA, per germline (reference sequence). The receptor comes from a man between 18 and 35 years old with multiple sclerosis. V and J are TRBV20-1 and TRBJ1-5, with a tentative D call TRBD1 (5 bases). The sequencing sample was made of PBMCs. The CDR3 is CSVGVNHPQHF. Here the CDR3 DNA reads TGCAGTGTGGGGGTGAATCATCCCCAGCATTTT.